A single sample is the source of the 31 T cell receptor beta chains below, sequenced in a study of tissue T cells after allogeneic stem cell transplantation. TCRdb's table, derived via immunoSEQ multiplex PCR, lists solely in-frame clones and lacks some. The table has around 9,000 clones, approximately 46% seen once. Noted time point: mouse harvest day 7 after allogeneic transplant. Tail vein injection delivered 10^7 T-cell-depleted bone marrow cells and 10^6 splenic CD5+ T cells. The sequenced sample consisted of skin. The receptor set was obtained from a female BALB/c mouse given C57BL/6 T cells with graft-versus-host disease after an allogeneic hematopoietic cell transplant.

This clone was counted only a few times. Gene names refer to mouse genes. The read ends 1 residue before the CDR3 terminus; that terminus is restored from the germline J gene. This chain uses TRBV26 with TRBJ1-3; no definite D call. In germline, CDR1 is KGHPV, CDR2 FQNQEV (reference sequence). Trimming left V 2 bases short and J 4 bases short, with 3 bases between. The CDR3 runs 12 residues. The covered CDR3 bases are TGTGCCAGCAGTCTGGAGGGAAATACGCTCTAT. Its protein product is CASSLEGNTLY. The entire CDR3 reads CASSLEGNTLYF.

A remark on this clone: All gene names here are mouse names. The CDR3 DNA, read in part, is TGTGCCAGCAGTCTCGACAGATATGAACAGTAC. As protein: CASSLDRYEQY. The whole CDR3 region reads CASSLDRYEQYF. The chain links TRBV26 to TRBJ2-7, with D perhaps matching TRBD1 (5 bases). The DNA ends 1 residue before the CDR3 does, and the rest of the CDR3 is filled in from the germline J gene. V was shortened by 3 bases and J by 4 bases, with 7 bases between the two germline ends. From germline, CDR1 is KGHPV and CDR2 FQNQEV (reference sequence). The CDR3 extends over 12 amino acids.

This clone ranks as medium-sized. Gene names follow the mouse nomenclature. The sequenced part of the CDR3 DNA is TGTGCTAGCAGTTTGGGGGGGCGCTATGCTGAGCAGTTC. It specifies CASSLGGRYAEQF. The entire CDR3 protein is CASSLGGRYAEQFF. The rearrangement links TRBV29 to TRBJ2-1, with 8 bases fitting TRBD2. Read data end 1 residue before the CDR3 end; the end is taken from the germline J gene. Germline V lookup: CDR1 MSHET, CDR2 SYDVDS. J gave up 3 bases and V 3 bases, and 1 base lay outside the gene matches. This CDR3 is 14 amino acids long.

Points on this clone: Gene names are mouse gene names. The sequenced fragment ends 1 residue before the CDR3 boundary, so the rest is inferred from the germline J gene. The chain combines TRBV30 with TRBJ2-2, with no clear D. In germline, CDR1 is SQVVS, CDR2 ANEGSEA. CDR3 length: 13 residues. With 1 base removed from V and 1 base from J, the gap between germline ends came to 4 bases. The CDR3 loop reads CSSRGRNTGQLYF. The DNA read from the CDR3 is TGTAGTTCTAGAGGACGAAACACCGGGCAGCTCTAC.

This clone came up a few times. The germline and genes are mouse ones. The DNA ends 1 residue before the CDR3 does, and the rest of the CDR3 is filled in from the germline J gene. The rearrangement joins TRBV26 to TRBJ1-1; 7 positions match TRBD1. This CDR3 spans 13 amino acids. The V gene end was trimmed by 2 bases and the J gene end by 3 bases; junction bases not matched to a gene: 0. The germline CDR1 and CDR2 sequences are KGHPV and FQNQEV (reference sequence). The CDR3 sequence is CASSLDRDTEVFF. CDR3 DNA, as far as it was read: TGTGCCAGCAGTCTGGACAGGGACACAGAAGTCTTC. The variable domain in full, completed from reference TRBV26 and TRBJ1-1, reads NSKVIQTPRYLVKGQGQKAKMRCIPEKGHPVVFWYQQNKNNEFKFLINFQNQEVLQQIDMTEKRFSAECPSNSPCSLEIQSSEAGDSALYLCASSLDRDTEVFFGKGTRLTVV.

With regard to this clone: Germline and genes here are mouse. The read stops 1 residue short of the end of the CDR3; the missing end is completed from the germline J gene. This rearrangement joins TRBV24 to TRBJ1-1, with D possibly being TRBD1 (5 bases). This CDR3 region has 15 residues. Trimming took 1 base from V and 0 from J, leaving 9 bases between them. Per germline, CDR1 KGHTA and CDR2 FRNEEI. Partial CDR3 DNA: TGTGCCAGCAGTCTGTCCCCGGGGGCAAACACAGAAGTCTTC. Its protein is CASSLSPGANTEVF. The complete CDR3 reads CASSLSPGANTEVFF.

With respect to this clone: Any gene name here is a mouse gene name. Coverage ceases 1 residue before the CDR3 finishes, and the germline J gene fills in the end. The rearrangement links TRBV3 to TRBJ2-4; the D gene could be TRBD1 or TRBD2 (5 bases each). In germline, CDR1 is SNHLY, CDR2 FYNGKV (reference sequence). This CDR3 region has 13 residues. V lost 1 base and J 3 bases, leaving 5 bases between the germline ends. This CDR3 reads CASSLGGQNTLYF. The part of the CDR3 DNA that was read is TGTGCCAGCAGCTTAGGGGGGCAAAACACCTTGTAC.

Notes on this clone: Genes and germline are mouse. The read stops 1 residue short of the end of the CDR3; the missing end is completed from the germline J gene. V gene TRBV13-2 combines with J gene TRBJ2-7; a possible D gene is TRBD2 (6 bases). Germline CDR1 NNHNN, CDR2 SYGAGS (reference sequence). Trimming cost V 3 bases and J 4 bases, with 11 bases left between them. CDR3 length: 13 residues. The CDR3 sequence is CASGGGDAYEQYF. CDR3 bases read: TGTGCCAGCGGTGGGGGGGACGCTTATGAACAGTAC.

This clone was detected only a few times. The gene names given are mouse names. The missing CDR3 end, 1 residue past where the read stops, is filled in from the germline J gene. The rearrangement links TRBV26 to TRBJ1-1; TRBD1 might be the D (6 bases). The CDR3 consists of 14 residues. The V gene's germline CDR1 is KGHPV and CDR2 FQNQEV (reference sequence). Trimming stripped 6 bases from V and 0 bases from J, with 11 bases between. The sequenced part of the CDR3 DNA is TGTGCCAGCAGGGGGACAAACTCAAACACAGAAGTCTTC. This gives the protein CASRGTNSNTEVF. The entire CDR3 protein reads CASRGTNSNTEVFF.

This clone was seen a few times. The gene names given are mouse names. The CDR3 is cut off 1 residue early in the read; its end comes from the germline J gene. The chain is built from TRBV26 and TRBJ1-2; D gene ambiguous. The CDR3 totals 15 residues. V was trimmed by 2 bases and J by 0 bases, leaving 10 bases between them. Germline V lookup: CDR1 KGHPV, CDR2 FQNQEV (reference sequence). CDR3 sequence: CASSLAQPANSDYTF. Partial CDR3 DNA: TGTGCCAGCAGTCTGGCACAGCCTGCAAACTCCGACTACACC. The full variable domain, its missing parts supplied by reference TRBV26 and TRBJ1-2, is NSKVIQTPRYLVKGQGQKAKMRCIPEKGHPVVFWYQQNKNNEFKFLINFQNQEVLQQIDMTEKRFSAECPSNSPCSLEIQSSEAGDSALYLCASSLAQPANSDYTFGSGTRLLVI.

This clone was seen more than once but under ten times. Possible read error: a much larger clone is one base away. Gene names are mouse gene names. The read terminates 1 residue ahead of where the CDR3 ends, so the germline J gene completes it. The rearrangement joins TRBV4 to TRBJ2-7, with 10 nucleotides matching TRBD2. The CDR3 extends over 14 amino acids. V lost 5 bases, J lost 6 bases, and 7 bases stayed unmatched. The germline CDR1 and CDR2 sequences are LGHDT and YNNKQL (reference sequence). CDR3 amino acids: CASSDQDWGFEQYF. The DNA read from the CDR3 is TGTGCCAGCAGCGACCAGGACTGGGGGTTTGAACAGTAC.

This clone was picked up a small number of times. Gene names and germline match the mouse. The read finishes 1 residue shy of the CDR3 end, and the germline J gene is used to complete it. The chain joins TRBV1 to TRBJ2-2; D not certain. Trimming stripped 4 bases from V and 0 bases from J, with 6 bases between. The CDR3 spans 14 residues. Per the germline V gene, CDR1 is NSQYPW and CDR2 is LRSPGD (reference sequence). CDR3 protein: CTCSGQTNTGQLYF. The part of the CDR3 DNA that was read is TGCACCTGCAGTGGTCAAACAAACACCGGGCAGCTCTAC. Full variable domain (missing parts from reference TRBV1 and TRBJ2-2): VTLLEQNPRWRLVPRGQAVNLRCILKNSQYPWMSWYQQDLQKQLQWLFTLRSPGDKEVKSLPGADYLATRVTDTELRLQVANMSQGRTLYCTCSGQTNTGQLYFGEGSKLTVL.

This clone was picked up a small number of times. Mouse gene names and germline throughout. The sequenced fragment ends 1 residue before the CDR3 boundary, so the rest is inferred from the germline J gene. The chain carries TRBV23 and TRBJ2-1; TRBD2, the table's D call, was not compared with the DNA. CDR3 length: 13 amino acids. Looked up from germline, CDR1 is KGHTA and CDR2 is FQNQQP. The part of the CDR3 DNA that was read is TGCTCCAGCAGCCGACTGGGCTATGCTGAGCAGTTC. Its translation: CSSSRLGYAEQF. The CDR3, in full, reads CSSSRLGYAEQFF.

Note on this clone: The genes are named according to mouse. The DNA ends 1 residue before the CDR3 does, and the rest of the CDR3 is filled in from the germline J gene. J is TRBJ2-2 and V is TRBV26; D remains ambiguous. There are 13 residues in the CDR3. Germline values: CDR1 KGHPV, CDR2 FQNQEV (reference sequence). With 3 bases removed from V and 1 base from J, the gap between germline ends came to 3 bases. CDR3 DNA (partial): TGTGCCAGCAGTCTTAGAAACACCGGGCAGCTCTAC. It translates to CASSLRNTGQLY. The whole CDR3 is CASSLRNTGQLYF. Filled out from reference TRBV26 and TRBJ2-2, the complete variable domain reads NSKVIQTPRYLVKGQGQKAKMRCIPEKGHPVVFWYQQNKNNEFKFLINFQNQEVLQQIDMTEKRFSAECPSNSPCSLEIQSSEAGDSALYLCASSLRNTGQLYFGEGSKLTVL.

Concerning this clone: Genes and germline come from the mouse. The sequenced fragment ends 1 residue before the CDR3 boundary, so the rest is inferred from the germline J gene. The chain has TRBV13-1 and TRBJ2-4, with a tentative D call TRBD1 (6 bases). Germline V CDR1 and CDR2: NSHNY, SYGAGN. The CDR3 runs to 14 residues. Trimming shortened V by 2 bases and J by 4 bases, and 11 bases separated the two germline ends. The CDR3 region is CASSETGTKNTLYF. The DNA read from the CDR3 is TGTGCCAGCAGTGAGACCGGGACAAAAAACACCTTGTAC.

A remark on this clone: Mouse gene names apply. The CDR3 end is not reached by the read, which stops 1 residue before it; the germline J gene fills it in. This chain uses TRBV24 with TRBJ1-5; 8 bases are a match to TRBD1. The CDR3 runs 14 residues. Germline loops: CDR1 KGHTA, CDR2 FRNEEI. The J segment lost 6 bases and the V segment lost 2 bases, leaving 3 bases of the junction unmatched. Partial CDR3 DNA: TGTGCCAGCAGTCTGGGACAGGGTGGCCAGGCTCCGCTT. The encoded protein is CASSLGQGGQAPL. The complete CDR3 sequence is CASSLGQGGQAPLF.

Points on this clone: Genes and germline are mouse. The sequence runs out 1 residue before the end of the CDR3; the remainder is reconstructed from the germline J gene. J is TRBJ1-4 and V is TRBV15; no clear D. The V gene lost 1 base and the J gene lost 1 base, with 7 bases spanning the gap. The CDR3 totals 15 residues. Germline V gene sequence: CDR1 SGHND, CDR2 FRSKSL. The CDR3: CASSLGQSSNERLFF. The part of the CDR3 DNA that was read is TGTGCCAGCAGTTTAGGACAATCTTCCAACGAAAGATTATTT.

This clone has more than one count but fewer than ten. Germline and genes: mouse. The read ends 1 residue shy of where the CDR3 ends; the end is completed using the germline J gene. The V gene is TRBV26, the J gene TRBJ2-5; the D gene is possibly TRBD1 (6 bases). CDR1 KGHPV and CDR2 FQNQEV come from the germline V gene (reference sequence). Between the trimmed V and J ends, which lost 3 bases and 0 bases, there was a span of 7 bases. The CDR3 extends over 14 amino acids. The CDR3: CASSLDRNQDTQYF. Incomplete CDR3 DNA: TGTGCCAGCAGTCTCGACAGGAACCAAGACACCCAGTAC.

Remarks on this clone: Each gene name is a mouse one. The read ends 1 residue early relative to the CDR3; the germline J gene fills the gap. The chain employs TRBV16 and TRBJ2-7; 10 bases fit TRBD2. CDR3 size: 15 residues. CDR1 and CDR2 from the germline V gene are SGHSA and FRNQAP. Germline trimming cut 1 base from V and 2 bases from J; bases unmatched to any gene: 2. The DNA read from the CDR3 is TGTGCAAGCAGCTTAGCCTGGGGGGGCCCCTATGAACAGTAC. This gives the protein CASSLAWGGPYEQY. In full, the CDR3 is CASSLAWGGPYEQYF.

Points on this clone: Genes here carry mouse names. The CDR3 extends 1 residue past the end of the read, so its final part is completed from the germline J gene. The rearrangement uses TRBV23 and TRBJ2-7; TRBD2 was called by the table and not checked on the DNA. The CDR3 totals 15 residues. Germline values: CDR1 KGHTA, CDR2 FQNQQP. CDR3 bases read: TGCTCCAGCAGTCAAGGACTGGGGGGGCGTTATGAACAGTAC. Translated, it gives CSSSQGLGGRYEQY. The entire CDR3 is CSSSQGLGGRYEQYF.

A remark on this clone: The listed genes are named as in mouse. The observed sequence ends 1 residue before the CDR3 terminus, with the missing tail filled in from the germline J gene. This chain links TRBV31 with TRBJ1-3; 10 bases align to TRBD1. There are 15 residues in the CDR3. Germline V gene lookup returns CDR1 GKSSPN and CDR2 SITVG. V shed 1 base, J shed 2 bases, and the junction held 2 bases outside the gene matches. The CDR3 loop reads CAWSQGQGTGNTLYF. CDR3 DNA (partial): TGTGCCTGGAGTCAGGGACAGGGGACTGGAAATACGCTCTAT.

On this clone itself: Gene names refer to mouse genes. The read terminates 1 residue ahead of where the CDR3 ends, so the germline J gene completes it. The rearrangement links TRBV2 to TRBJ2-4; TRBD2 aligns across 7 bases. The V and J ends lost 0 bases and 4 bases, in that order; junction bases with no gene match: 1. The CDR3 spans 14 residues. Germline CDR1 reads LGHNA; CDR2 reads YSYQKL. The CDR3 bases that were read are TGTGCCAGCAGCCAAGACTGGGGGAAAAACACCTTGTAC. Translated: CASSQDWGKNTLY. The whole CDR3 region reads CASSQDWGKNTLYF.

This clone came up once. Genes and germline are mouse. The CDR3 end falls 1 residue outside the read, so it is completed with the germline J gene. The chain joins TRBV17 to TRBJ2-4, with D hard to call. The CDR3 has 12 residues. In germline, CDR1 is MNHDT, CDR2 YYDKIL. The ends were cut back, 0 bases at V and 3 bases at J, with 1 base in the middle. CDR3 loop: CASSRDQNTLYF. Incomplete CDR3 DNA: TGTGCTAGCAGTAGAGACCAAAACACCTTGTAC.

Concerning this clone itself: The gene names here belong to mouse. The observed sequence ends 1 residue before the CDR3 terminus, with the missing tail filled in from the germline J gene. V and J are TRBV17 and TRBJ2-7; 8 bases are a match to TRBD2. This CDR3 spans 15 amino acids. The V segment lost 0 bases and the J segment 0 bases; nucleotides outside the gene matches: 1. CDR1 is MNHDT, CDR2 YYDKIL, per germline. CDR3 sequence: CASSRDWGGSYEQYF. CDR3 DNA, as far as it was read: TGTGCTAGCAGTAGAGATTGGGGGGGCTCCTATGAACAGTAC.

In regard to this clone: Genes and germline come from the mouse. Sequencing ends 1 residue short of the CDR3 end; the germline J gene provides the rest. V usage is TRBV26 and J usage is TRBJ2-5; the match to TRBD2 covers 7 bases. CDR1 is KGHPV, CDR2 FQNQEV, per germline (reference sequence). The J segment lost 2 bases and the V segment lost 4 bases, leaving 6 bases of the junction unmatched. The CDR3 spans 15 residues. CDR3 DNA, as far as it was read: TGTGCCAGCAGTCCCACTGGGGTCCTCCAAGACACCCAGTAC. It codes for CASSPTGVLQDTQY. The complete CDR3 sequence is CASSPTGVLQDTQYF. Together with reference TRBV26 and TRBJ2-5, the CDR3 gives the full variable domain: NSKVIQTPRYLVKGQGQKAKMRCIPEKGHPVVFWYQQNKNNEFKFLINFQNQEVLQQIDMTEKRFSAECPSNSPCSLEIQSSEAGDSALYLCASSPTGVLQDTQYFGPGTRLLVL.

With regard to this clone: Gene names and germline match the mouse. The read terminates 1 residue ahead of where the CDR3 ends, so the germline J gene completes it. The chain couples TRBV2 to TRBJ1-6, with D possibly matching TRBD1 (5 bases). TRBJ1-6 is filed as an ORF, its function uncertain. The CDR3 covers 15 residues. Between the trimmed V and J ends, which lost 4 bases and 7 bases, there was a span of 14 bases. Germline-derived CDR1 and CDR2 are LGHNA and YSYQKL. CDR3 sequence reads: CASSPQAPGNSPLYF. The part of the CDR3 DNA that was read is TGTGCCAGCAGCCCTCAGGCCCCAGGGAATTCGCCCCTCTAC.

Concerning this clone itself: Germline and genes: mouse. The CDR3 extends 1 residue past the end of the read, so its final part is completed from the germline J gene. V gene TRBV13-1 combines with J gene TRBJ2-3; TRBD1 aligns across 8 bases. V dropped 1 base and J dropped 2; count of bases not matched to a gene: 6. CDR1 NSHNY and CDR2 SYGAGN come from the germline V gene. The CDR3 is 16 residues long. The CDR3 DNA, read in part, is TGTGCCAGCAGTGATCGGCAGGGGGCGCTTGCAGAAACGCTGTAT. It codes for CASSDRQGALAETLY. The entire CDR3 sequence reads CASSDRQGALAETLYF.

This clone came up a few times. Gene names are mouse gene names. The sequenced fragment ends 1 residue before the CDR3 boundary, so the rest is inferred from the germline J gene. V usage is TRBV26 and J usage is TRBJ1-3; 7 bases align to TRBD1. The J segment lost 0 bases and the V segment lost 4 bases, leaving 3 bases of the junction unmatched. Germline CDR1 is KGHPV and CDR2 is FQNQEV (reference sequence). The CDR3 runs 15 residues. The covered CDR3 bases are TGTGCCAGCAGTCGGGACAGAACTTCTGGAAATACGCTCTAT. This sequence encodes CASSRDRTSGNTLY. The whole CDR3 reads CASSRDRTSGNTLYF.

This clone has only a few counts. Mouse gene names apply. The CDR3 goes on 1 residue after the read ends, and that part is filled in from the germline J gene. The rearrangement joins TRBV26 to TRBJ2-2; 8 bases are a match to TRBD1. The germline gives CDR1 KGHPV, CDR2 FQNQEV (reference sequence). The CDR3 consists of 15 residues. J lost 0 bases, V lost 4 bases, and 1 base had no gene match. CDR3 residues: CASSPQGANTGQLYF. The CDR3 DNA, read in part, is TGTGCCAGCAGTCCACAGGGGGCAAACACCGGGCAGCTCTAC.

Of note for this clone: Gene names and germline match the mouse. Coverage ceases 1 residue before the CDR3 finishes, and the germline J gene fills in the end. The chain uses TRBV13-2 and TRBJ1-5; D remains ambiguous. CDR1 and CDR2 from the germline V gene are NNHNN and SYGAGS (reference sequence). This CDR3 spans 14 amino acids. The germline V and J ends were trimmed by 2 bases and 0 bases, with 6 bases remaining between them. CDR3: CASGDSYNNQAPLF. The covered CDR3 bases are TGTGCCAGCGGTGACAGTTATAACAACCAGGCTCCGCTT.

This clone has more than one count but fewer than ten. Any gene name here is a mouse gene name. The missing CDR3 end, 1 residue past where the read stops, is filled in from the germline J gene. This chain connects TRBV31 to TRBJ1-1; D uncertain. Trimming left V 0 bases short and J 1 base short, with 9 bases between. Germline V lookup: CDR1 GKSSPN, CDR2 SITVG. The CDR3 is made up of 14 amino acids. This CDR3 reads CAWSLDRRNTEVFF. The part of the CDR3 DNA that was read is TGTGCCTGGAGTCTAGACCGGAGAAACACAGAAGTCTTC.